Listed here are 13 T cell receptor beta chains from one sample, sequenced in a study of vaccination and CD4 T cells after COVID-19. The study sequenced cultured CD4+ T cell DNA using the Oncomine TCR Beta short-read assay. Via MiXCR, TCRdb re-called the PCR reads, giving one row per CDR3 protein. Among about 12,000 distinct CDR3 sequences, roughly a fifth were seen once, and the ten largest hold roughly 14%. Antigen specificity for these receptors is unknown. Treatment here: approximately 9-day PBMC culture with coronavirus spike peptide pools or control peptides (ViraFEST assay). Here the sequenced sample was CD4+ T cells from blood, cultured in vitro, taken before SARS-CoV-2 vaccination. These receptors all stem from a human donor who received a COVID-19 vaccine.

This clonotype was observed a handful of times. The gene calls are TRBV20-1 and TRBJ1-5, with 12 bases lining up with TRBD1. Germline CDR1 and CDR2: DFQATT and SNEGSKA (reference sequence). After removal of 0 bases from V and 4 bases from J, the junction contained 4 bases not matched to a gene. The CDR3 has 16 amino acids. The CDR3 nucleotides are TGCAGTGCTAGAGATGGGGGACAGGGGGCGAATCAGCCCCAGCATTTT. It specifies CSARDGGQGANQPQHF.

The chain recombines TRBV7-2 with TRBJ2-3, with 8 bases that match TRBD2. Germline V lookup: CDR1 SGHTA, CDR2 FQGNSA. V lost 4 bases, J lost 4 bases, and 7 bases stayed unmatched. The CDR3 spans 15 residues. The DNA of the CDR3 is TGTGCCAGCAGCTCCGGGGGGGGCCGGGCAGATACGCAGTATTTT. Translation gives CASSSGGGRADTQYF.

This clonotype was found a few times. The chain carries TRBV20-1 and TRBJ1-2; D gene uncertain. The CDR3 covers 13 residues. V was trimmed by 3 bases and J by 2 bases, leaving 10 bases between them. In germline, CDR1 is DFQATT, CDR2 SNEGSKA (reference sequence). CDR3 DNA: TGCAGTGCTAGCCCGACGCGGAACTATGGCTACACCTTC. It yields the protein CSASPTRNYGYTF.

DNA of the CDR3: TGTGCCAGCAGCCTACACACATCGGATGCGGGACCCGAGCAGTACTTC. Its protein product is CASSLHTSDAGPEQYF. The chain recombines TRBV7-2 with TRBJ2-7, with a possible D match to TRBD2 (6 bases). V shed 5 bases and J shed 6 bases, with 23 bases lying between them. Germline loops: CDR1 SGHTA, CDR2 FQGNSA. The CDR3 contains 16 residues.

The chain combines TRBV20-1 with TRBJ1-1; D remains ambiguous. V lost 0 bases, J lost 0 bases, and 17 bases lay in between. Germline V gives CDR1 DFQATT, CDR2 SNEGSKA (reference sequence). This CDR3 is built from 17 residues. In DNA form, the CDR3 reads TGCAGTGCTAGAGATCTCATTATGGAAGACATGAACACTGAAGCTTTCTTT. Its protein is CSARDLIMEDMNTEAFF.

The CDR3 region has the DNA TGTGCCTGGAGCTGGGGACAGTCTCACTCTGGAAACACCATATATTTT. It is translated as CAWSWGQSHSGNTIYF. This chain uses TRBV30 with TRBJ1-3; 7 nucleotides line up with TRBD1. The CDR3 extends over 16 amino acids. In germline, CDR1 is GTSNPN, CDR2 SVGIG (reference sequence). Losses at the gene ends were 3 bases for V and 0 bases for J; bases not matched to a gene: 8. The full variable domain, rest sourced from reference TRBV30 and TRBJ1-3, is SQTIHQWPATLVQPVGSPLSLECTVEGTSNPNLYWYRQAAGRGLQLLFYSVGIGQISSEVPQNLSASRPQDRQFILSSKKLLLSDSGFYLCAWSWGQSHSGNTIYFGEGSWLTVV.

The chain recombines TRBV19 with TRBJ2-3; 10 bases align to TRBD1. V dropped 4 bases and J dropped 3; count of bases not matched to a gene: 10. CDR3 length: 17 residues. CDR1 is LNHDA, CDR2 SQIVND, per germline (reference sequence). CDR3 amino acids: CASSTYLTGGETDTQYF. CDR3 nucleotides: TGTGCCAGTAGTACCTACCTGACAGGGGGCGAAACAGATACGCAGTATTTT.

There are a few counts of this clonotype. This sequence joins TRBV20-1 and TRBJ2-3; 13 bases map to TRBD2. The CDR3 totals 20 residues. V lost 0 bases, J lost 0 bases, and 12 bases stayed unmatched. Looked up from germline, CDR1 is DFQATT and CDR2 is SNEGSKA (reference sequence). The CDR3 DNA reads as TGCAGTGCTAGAGAGTCGACTAGCGGGGGGATATTCTCTAGCACAGATACGCAGTATTTT. Translating it yields CSARESTSGGIFSSTDTQYF.

The rearrangement joins TRBV5-1 to TRBJ2-5; TRBD2 might be the D (6 bases). The CDR3 consists of 12 residues. The germline CDR1 and CDR2 sequences are SGHRS and YFSETQ. V was trimmed by 4 bases and J by 4 bases, leaving 8 bases between them. The CDR3 protein is CASSGGGETQYF. DNA for the CDR3: TGCGCCAGCAGCGGGGGAGGAGAGACCCAGTACTTC.

This clonotype has just a few counts. The V gene is TRBV5-1, the J gene TRBJ2-3; D is undetermined. V gave up 2 bases and J gave up 0 bases, with 10 bases separating them. Germline V gene data show CDR1 as SGHRS and CDR2 as YFSETQ. The CDR3 spans 15 residues. The CDR3 nucleotides read TGCGCCAGCAGCTTAACTACCCCTAGCACAGATACGCAGTATTTT. Its translation: CASSLTTPSTDTQYF.

This clonotype was seen more than once but under ten times. The chain has TRBV6-4 and TRBJ1-2, with 10 bases fitting TRBD1. Germline V gene sequence: CDR1 MRHNA, CDR2 SNTAGT. The V and J ends lost 6 bases and 0 bases, in that order; junction bases with no gene match: 4. The CDR3 is made up of 15 amino acids. The CDR3 reads CASRPGQGTNYGYTF. The CDR3 DNA follows: TGTGCCAGCAGGCCGGGACAGGGGACTAACTATGGCTACACCTTC.

This clonotype occurred a few times. The rearrangement uses TRBV19 and TRBJ1-2, with TRBD1 identical over 9 bases. This CDR3 has 15 residues. J lost 2 bases, V lost 4 bases, and 5 bases had no gene match. CDR1 and CDR2 (germline): LNHDA, SQIVND (reference sequence). The CDR3 bases are TGTGCCAGTAGTAGACGGACAGGGGCCAACTATGGCTACACCTTC. Its translation is CASSRRTGANYGYTF.

This clonotype was detected only a few times. This chain joins TRBV20-1 and TRBJ1-2; D is undetermined. The V gene lost 0 bases and the J gene lost 2 bases, with 13 bases spanning the gap. CDR1 and CDR2 (germline): DFQATT, SNEGSKA (reference sequence). This CDR3 region has 15 residues. The DNA for the CDR3 is TGCAGTGCTAGAGATTCTAGCGGGTGGAACTATGGCTACACCTTC. The encoded protein is CSARDSSGWNYGYTF.